Presented here are 12 T cell receptor beta chains from one specimen sequenced in a study of T cell responses to AZD1222 COVID-19 vaccine. Assay used: immunoSEQ multiplex PCR; TCRdb lists only in-frame clones, some missing. The table includes over 110,000 clones, 90% detected once. Sequenced material: peripheral blood, taken 28 days after the second AZD1222 dose. The receptor set was obtained from an adult who received the AZD1222 COVID-19 vaccine.

This clone was seen once. CDR3 protein: CASSSVTYGYTF. CDR3 nucleotides: TGTGCCAGCAGCTCAGTAACCTATGGCTACACCTTC. The chain employs TRBV6-6 and TRBJ1-2; D uncertain. The CDR3 has 12 residues. Germline V gives CDR1 MNHNY, CDR2 SVGAGI (reference sequence). With 6 bases removed from V and 4 bases from J, the gap between germline ends came to 9 bases.

The chain combines TRBV5-4 with TRBJ1-1; TRBD1 agrees at 9 bases. The CDR3 spans 17 residues. The junction had 15 bases not matched to a gene; V was cut back by 5 bases and J by 4 bases. Germline assignment: CDR1 SGHNT and CDR2 YYREEE (reference sequence). The CDR3 nucleotides are TGTGCCAGCAGTTTAACACAGGGGGCGAGGGTGGGCACTGAAGCTTTCTTT. Translating it yields CASSLTQGARVGTEAFF. Drawing the rest from reference TRBV5-4 and TRBJ1-1, the complete variable domain is ETGVTQSPTHLIKTRGQQVTLRCSSQSGHNTVSWYQQALGQGPQFIFQYYREEENGRGNFPPRFSGLQFPNYSSELNVNALELDDSALYLCASSLTQGARVGTEAFFGQGTRLTVV.

The chain links TRBV6-5 to TRBJ2-1; 7 bases are a match to TRBD2. Unmatched junction bases numbered 6, after V lost 2 bases and J lost 2 bases. The V gene's germline CDR1 is MNHEY and CDR2 SVGAGI. This CDR3 has 16 residues. This CDR3 is CASSYTLAATYNEQFF. The CDR3 coding sequence is TGTGCCAGCAGTTACACCCTAGCGGCAACCTACAATGAGCAGTTCTTC.

The chain links TRBV6-5 to TRBJ2-2; the match to TRBD1 covers 8 bases. The ends lost 5 bases at V and 4 bases at J; junction bases unmatched: 6. Germline V gene data show CDR1 as MNHEY and CDR2 as SVGAGI. The CDR3 extends over 15 amino acids. In DNA, the CDR3 is TGTGCCAGCAGTCCCAGGGGGCGGGTCACCGGGGAGCTGTTTTTT. Encoded protein: CASSPRGRVTGELFF.

This clone was picked up one time. The gene calls are TRBV7-3 and TRBJ1-1, with D perhaps matching TRBD1 (6 bases). Trimming shortened V by 5 bases and J by 3 bases, and 10 bases separated the two germline ends. From germline, CDR1 is SGHTA and CDR2 FQGTGA. The CDR3 runs 13 residues. CDR3 amino acids: CASSRRTDTEAFF. CDR3 in DNA: TGTGCCAGCAGCCGCCGGACAGACACTGAAGCTTTCTTT.

The genes are TRBV6-5 and TRBJ1-5, with a weak D call TRBD1 (5 bases). Germline CDR1 and CDR2: MNHEY and SVGAGI. This CDR3 is 14 amino acids long. Trimming removed 5 bases from V and 9 bases from J, with 17 bases in between. The CDR3 protein is CASSPGTPLGPQHF. The CDR3 DNA reads TGTGCCAGCAGTCCAGGGACGCCGCTGGGGCCCCAGCATTTT.

The J gene is TRBJ2-7, the V gene TRBV28, with 7 bases aligning to TRBD2. CDR1 is MDHEN, CDR2 SYDVKM, per germline. The CDR3 covers 14 residues. V trimming: 7 bases; J trimming: 0 bases; junction bases outside the gene matches: 6. The CDR3 spells CASTPGGSSYEQYF. The DNA of the CDR3 is TGTGCCAGCACCCCCGGGGGGAGCTCCTACGAGCAGTACTTC.

The chain uses TRBV2 and TRBJ2-6, with 8 bases aligning to TRBD2. This CDR3 has 18 residues. The J segment lost 1 base and the V segment lost 6 bases, leaving 11 bases of the junction unmatched. The germline V gene has CDR1 SNHLY and CDR2 FYNNEI. The CDR3 DNA reads as TGTGCCAGCAGCGATGGCCCGGGGGGGCCTTCTGGGGCCAACGTCCTGACTTTC. It codes for CASSDGPGGPSGANVLTF.

DNA for the CDR3: TGCGCCAGCAGCTTGAGAGCTAGCGGGGGGGGCGCAGATACGCAGTATTTT. This codes for CASSLRASGGGADTQYF. The chain recombines TRBV5-1 with TRBJ2-3; 12 nucleotides align to TRBD2. V shed 1 base, J shed 4 bases, and the junction held 7 bases outside the gene matches. The CDR3 has 17 amino acids. Germline CDR1 and CDR2: SGHRS and YFSETQ. Complete variable domain (other parts from reference TRBV5-1 and TRBJ2-3): KAGVTQTPRYLIKTRGQQVTLSCSPISGHRSVSWYQQTPGQGLQFLFEYFSETQRNKGNFPGRFSGRQFSNSRSEMNVSTLELGDSALYLCASSLRASGGGADTQYFGPGTRLTVL.

The V call is TRBV23-1, the J call TRBJ2-7; tentatively, D is TRBD1 or TRBD2 (5 bases each). TRBV23-1 qualifies as an ORF whose function is uncertain. V lost 1 base, J lost 2 bases, and 12 bases lay in between. The CDR3 extends over 15 amino acids. The CDR3 spells CASSQYRDRTYEQYF. Here the CDR3 DNA reads TGCGCCAGCAGTCAATACCGGGACCGTACCTACGAGCAGTACTTC.

This chain joins TRBV28 and TRBJ1-4; 7 nucleotides match TRBD1. V shed 6 bases and J 7 bases; nucleotides not matched to a gene: 8. The CDR3 length is 14 residues. Germline values: CDR1 MDHEN, CDR2 SYDVKM. CDR3 sequence reads: CASSTTGEGEKLFF. The CDR3 nucleotides read TGTGCCAGCAGCACCACAGGGGAAGGTGAAAAACTGTTTTTT.

This clone has only a few counts. The chain has TRBV9 and TRBJ2-5; TRBD2 is a possible D gene (5 bases). In germline, CDR1 is SGDLS, CDR2 YYNGEE. V lost 5 bases to trimming and J lost 5 bases, with 16 bases between them. The CDR3 totals 14 residues. Here the CDR3 DNA reads TGTGCCAGCAGTGAAAGACCCCGGAGGGAGACCCAGTACTTC. Translated, it gives CASSERPRRETQYF. Looking up the rest from reference TRBV9 and TRBJ2-5 gives the full variable domain: DSGVTQTPKHLITATGQRVTLRCSPRSGDLSVYWYQQSLDQGLQFLIQYYNGEERAKGNILERFSAQQFPDLHSELNLSSLELGDSALYFCASSERPRRETQYFGPGTRLLVL.